One sample yielded the 25 T cell receptor beta chains listed below, sequenced in a study of siplizumab effects on memory and regulatory T cells. Sequenced by immunoSEQ multiplex PCR; TCRdb stores in-frame clones only, minus some. The repertoire has 85,000 to 90,000 clones, more than 80% of them found once; the top ten carry roughly 14%. The sequencing input was CD4+ T cells sorted from blood. All receptors derive from a human donor in good health.

The chain carries TRBV7-3 and TRBJ1-1; 7 bases line up with TRBD1. Unmatched junction bases numbered 11, after V lost 10 bases and J lost 0 bases. Per germline, CDR1 SGHTA and CDR2 FQGTGA. CDR3 length equals 15 residues. CDR3 coding DNA: TGTGCCACACAATACAGGGGTCCCATGAACACTGAAGCTTTCTTT. Translating it yields CATQYRGPMNTEAFF.

In its sample, this clone was seen once. The chain links TRBV29-1 to TRBJ2-1; D is perhaps TRBD2 (6 bases). The germline V and J ends were trimmed by 8 bases and 7 bases, with 15 bases remaining between them. Germline V gives CDR1 SQVTM, CDR2 ANQGSEA. CDR3 length equals 12 residues. The CDR3 protein is CSTGGAYNEQFF. The CDR3, as DNA: TGCAGCACCGGAGGGGCATATAATGAGCAGTTCTTC.

The chain couples TRBV19 to TRBJ2-5, with 8 positions matching TRBD2. CDR3 size: 15 residues. V lost 7 bases and J lost 4; bases outside the gene matches: 11. From germline, CDR1 is LNHDA and CDR2 SQIVND (reference sequence). CDR3 coding DNA: TGTGCCAGTACCCTAAGCGGGGGAGTGGGAGAGACCCAGTACTTC. Protein: CASTLSGGVGETQYF.

This clone occurred once. The chain is built from TRBV19 and TRBJ1-1; no reliable D call. Germline values: CDR1 LNHDA, CDR2 SQIVND (reference sequence). This CDR3 is built from 14 residues. The germline V and J ends were trimmed by 3 bases and 0 bases, with 8 bases remaining between them. CDR3 nucleotide sequence: TGTGCCAGTAGTATGAACTTTTTGAACACTGAAGCTTTCTTT. Protein: CASSMNFLNTEAFF.

This chain uses TRBV7-6 with TRBJ2-1; the D gene could be TRBD1 or TRBD2 (5 bases each). Trimming left V 4 bases short and J 1 base short, with 8 bases between. CDR1 is SGHVS, CDR2 FNYEAQ, per germline. CDR3 length equals 14 residues. In DNA, the CDR3 is TGTGCCAGCAGCTCGGGACGGTCCTACAATGAGCAGTTCTTC. Protein: CASSSGRSYNEQFF.

This chain joins TRBV7-2 and TRBJ2-1; maybe TRBD2 (6 bases). Germline-derived CDR1 and CDR2 are SGHTA and FQGNSA. Trimming took 9 bases from V and 5 from J, leaving 14 bases between them. This CDR3 spans 13 amino acids. The CDR3 loop reads CASGVGRNNEQFF. CDR3 coding DNA: TGTGCCAGTGGTGTCGGGAGAAACAATGAGCAGTTCTTC.

This chain links TRBV18 with TRBJ1-4; a weak D match, TRBD1 (5 bases). V was cut by 2 bases and J by 8 bases, with 12 bases left in between. The V gene's germline CDR1 is KGHSH and CDR2 LQKENI. The CDR3 is 14 residues long. The CDR3 sequence: CASSPNRPWEKLFF. The CDR3 nucleotides read TGTGCCAGCTCACCAAACAGGCCGTGGGAAAAACTGTTTTTT.

CDR3 nucleotide sequence: TGTGCCAGCTCACCACGGGACGAAACCTACGAGCAGTACTTC. Amino acids: CASSPRDETYEQYF. The chain employs TRBV18 and TRBJ2-7; either TRBD1 or TRBD2 may fit D (5 bases each). V dropped 1 base and J dropped 2 bases, with 9 bases sitting between them. In germline, CDR1 is KGHSH, CDR2 LQKENI. The CDR3 is 14 amino acids.

This chain uses TRBV5-1 with TRBJ2-4; 8 bases agree with TRBD1. CDR3 length equals 17 residues. Looked up from germline, CDR1 is SGHRS and CDR2 is YFSETQ. V shed 4 bases, J shed 7 bases, and the junction held 16 bases outside the gene matches. The CDR3 region is CASSRSPPTGESNIQYF. The CDR3 DNA is TGCGCCAGCAGCCGTTCCCCCCCGACAGGGGAGAGTAACATTCAGTACTTC.

The V call is TRBV19, the J call TRBJ2-5, with 8 bases lining up with TRBD1. Germline V gene lookup returns CDR1 LNHDA and CDR2 SQIVND (reference sequence). The CDR3 extends over 15 amino acids. V trimming: 3 bases; J trimming: 2 bases; junction bases outside the gene matches: 5. DNA of the CDR3: TGTGCCAGTAGTATGGACAGGGTGGTACAAGAGACCCAGTACTTC. As protein: CASSMDRVVQETQYF.

The chain combines TRBV6-1 with TRBJ1-1, with 7 bases identical to TRBD1. The CDR3 is 13 amino acids. The germline CDR1 and CDR2 sequences are MNHNS and SASEGT. With 6 bases clipped from V and 4 bases from J, the junction kept 5 bases outside the gene matches. The CDR3: CASSRQGFTEAFF. The CDR3 DNA reads TGTGCCAGCAGCCGACAGGGTTTCACTGAAGCTTTCTTT.

The chain links TRBV29-1 to TRBJ1-2, with D maybe TRBD1 (5 bases). The V gene's germline CDR1 is SQVTM and CDR2 ANQGSEA. CDR3 size: 13 residues. The ends were cut back, 2 bases at V and 6 bases at J, with 13 bases in the middle. The CDR3 region has the DNA TGCAGCGTTGAACAGGGTGTAGAAGATGGCTACACCTTC. It translates to CSVEQGVEDGYTF.

With respect to this clone: The sample holds other DNA sequences that translate to the same CDR3. J is TRBJ2-3 and V is TRBV20-1; D is unclear. Trimming took 5 bases from V and 0 from J, leaving 3 bases between them. The CDR3 consists of 11 residues. The V gene's germline CDR1 is DFQATT and CDR2 SNEGSKA (reference sequence). In DNA form, the CDR3 reads TGCAGTGCTGAGAGCACAGATACGCAGTATTTT. Amino acid sequence: CSAESTDTQYF.

The chain uses TRBV7-9 and TRBJ2-1; 13 positions match TRBD2. In germline, CDR1 is SEHNR, CDR2 FQNEAQ (reference sequence). The V segment lost 8 bases and the J segment 4 bases; nucleotides outside the gene matches: 5. The CDR3 length is 15 residues. The CDR3 DNA reads as TGTGCCAGCCGGACTAGCGGGAGAGGTTACAATGAGCAGTTCTTC. It is translated as CASRTSGRGYNEQFF.

This clone came up a few times. V usage is TRBV6-6 and J usage is TRBJ1-1; 10 positions match TRBD1. Per germline, CDR1 MNHNY and CDR2 SVGAGI (reference sequence). This CDR3 is built from 15 residues. V lost 0 bases and J lost 5; bases outside the gene matches: 3. This CDR3 reads CASSYSTGGRTEAFF. DNA for the CDR3: TGTGCCAGCAGTTACTCGACAGGGGGCAGGACTGAAGCTTTCTTT.

This clone was recorded only once. The chain is built from TRBV6-6 and TRBJ2-1, with no clear D. V gave up 11 bases and J gave up 2 bases, with 13 bases separating them. Germline CDR1 is MNHNY and CDR2 is SVGAGI (reference sequence). The CDR3 totals 13 residues. CDR3: CASQKGPYNEQFF. DNA for the CDR3: TGTGCCTCCCAAAAGGGCCCCTACAATGAGCAGTTCTTC.

As to this clone: The same CDR3 arises from other DNA sequences in this sample as well. V and J are TRBV5-1 and TRBJ2-2, with 9 bases fitting TRBD2. The CDR3 totals 17 residues. The ends lost 0 bases at V and 2 bases at J; junction bases unmatched: 5. The germline V gene encodes CDR1 SGHRS and CDR2 YFSETQ. This chain's CDR3 is CASSLAHSGSNTGELFF. In nucleotides, the CDR3 is TGCGCCAGCAGCTTGGCCCATAGCGGGAGTAACACCGGGGAGCTGTTTTTT.

The chain couples TRBV7-2 to TRBJ1-1; D is uncertain. V was pared by 6 bases and J by 5 bases, with 13 bases between. This CDR3 is built from 13 residues. Looked up from germline, CDR1 is SGHTA and CDR2 is FQGNSA. CDR3 sequence: CASSRTPRTEAFF. The CDR3 DNA is TGTGCCAGCAGTCGGACCCCGAGGACTGAAGCTTTCTTT. Filled out from reference TRBV7-2 and TRBJ1-1, the complete variable domain reads GAGVSQSPSNKVTEKGKDVELRCDPISGHTALYWYRQSLGQGLEFLIYFQGNSAPDKSGLPSDRFSAERTGGSVSTLTIQRTQQEDSAVYLCASSRTPRTEAFFGQGTRLTVV.

V gene TRBV7-8 combines with J gene TRBJ2-5, with D maybe TRBD1 (5 bases). This CDR3 region has 12 residues. Trimming removed 5 bases at V and 7 bases at J, with 11 bases between. The germline gives CDR1 SGHVS, CDR2 FQNEAQ. Here the CDR3 reads CASSLARGTQYF. The CDR3 DNA reads TGTGCCAGCAGCCTCGCAAGGGGGACCCAGTACTTC.

This clone was seen a handful of times. V is TRBV2 and J is TRBJ1-4; D not resolved. Trimming pared 7 bases from V and 7 bases from J, leaving 10 bases between. Germline CDR1 is SNHLY and CDR2 is FYNNEI. The CDR3 has 12 residues. CDR3 region: CASKRVGEKLFF. The CDR3 region has the DNA TGTGCCAGCAAAAGGGTTGGTGAAAAACTGTTTTTT. Full variable domain (outside the CDR3, taken from reference TRBV2 and TRBJ1-4): EPEVTQTPSHQVTQMGQEVILRCVPISNHLYFYWYRQILGQKVEFLVSFYNNEISEKSEIFDDQFSVERPDGSNFTLKIRSTKLEDSAMYFCASKRVGEKLFFGSGTQLSVL.

The J gene is TRBJ2-1, the V gene TRBV15; TRBD2 matches 7 bases. Unmatched junction bases numbered 6, after V lost 4 bases and J lost 9 bases. Germline V gene sequence: CDR1 LNHNV, CDR2 YYDKDF (reference sequence). The CDR3 spans 13 residues. The CDR3 sequence is CATSMRDYPEQFF. The DNA of the CDR3 is TGTGCCACCAGCATGCGGGACTACCCTGAGCAGTTCTTC.

The rearrangement links TRBV30 to TRBJ1-2; D gene unclear. Germline V lookup: CDR1 GTSNPN, CDR2 SVGIG (reference sequence). The CDR3 extends over 12 amino acids. V shed 0 bases and J shed 8 bases, with 10 bases lying between them. The CDR3 DNA is TGTGCCTGGAGTGTCGCCAGCAGGGGCTACACCTTC. Protein sequence: CAWSVASRGYTF.

The chain links TRBV7-3 to TRBJ2-2; 7 positions agree with TRBD2. Trimming took 5 bases from V and 0 from J; bases not matched to a gene: 6. The germline V gene has CDR1 SGHTA and CDR2 FQGTGA. CDR3 size: 16 residues. The CDR3 loop is CASSPRAGSNTGELFF. DNA for the CDR3: TGTGCCAGCAGCCCACGAGCGGGATCGAACACCGGGGAGCTGTTTTTT.

This clone has only a few counts. This chain connects TRBV5-4 to TRBJ2-2; a possible D gene is TRBD1 (6 bases). Trimming pared 2 bases from V and 0 bases from J, leaving 11 bases between. This CDR3 has 16 amino acids. Looked up from germline, CDR1 is SGHNT and CDR2 is YYREEE (reference sequence). CDR3 in amino acids: CASSLPRTANTGELFF. As DNA, the CDR3 is TGTGCCAGCAGCTTACCCCGGACAGCGAACACCGGGGAGCTGTTTTTT. Looking up the rest from reference TRBV5-4 and TRBJ2-2 gives the full variable domain: ETGVTQSPTHLIKTRGQQVTLRCSSQSGHNTVSWYQQALGQGPQFIFQYYREEENGRGNFPPRFSGLQFPNYSSELNVNALELDDSALYLCASSLPRTANTGELFFGEGSRLTVL.

V gene TRBV7-9 combines with J gene TRBJ2-2; a weak D match, TRBD2 (5 bases). The germline V gene has CDR1 SEHNR and CDR2 FQNEAQ (reference sequence). The CDR3 covers 18 residues. The V end was cut by 6 bases, the J end by 0 bases, with 20 bases between. The CDR3 nucleotides are TGTGCCAGCAGAAAAGGGCCATTTGCGGGTACGAACACCGGGGAGCTGTTTTTT. Amino acid sequence: CASRKGPFAGTNTGELFF.